These 26 T cell receptor beta chains were all obtained from the same sample, sequenced in a study of T-cell memory formation after mild COVID-19. TCRdb itself ran the 5' RACE reads through MiXCR, one entry per CDR3 protein. The sample lists 300,000 to 400,000 distinct CDR3 sequences, about 15% occurring once. The specimen sequenced was PBMCs or a T cell subset sorted from them (not recorded which). These receptors came from a young man who had mild COVID-19 (a few samples of this study predate the infection). Cell type and time point are not known.

This clonotype was found a few times. The gene calls are TRBV2 and TRBJ2-3, with TRBD2 identical over 9 bases. Trimming at V came to 4 bases and at J to 6 bases, leaving 8 bases not matched to a gene. The CDR3 has 15 amino acids. Germline values: CDR1 SNHLY, CDR2 FYNNEI. The CDR3 region has the DNA TGTGCCAGCAGTGTCGGCGGGGGGGCCCGGGATACGCAGTATTTT. This sequence encodes CASSVGGGARDTQYF.

The genes are TRBV10-2 and TRBJ2-4; 7 bases are a match to TRBD2. Trimming removed 0 bases from V and 7 bases from J; junction bases left unmatched: 3. Germline V gene sequence: CDR1 WSHSY, CDR2 SAAADI. The CDR3 length is 14 residues. The CDR3 protein is CASSESGGGNIQYF. In nucleotides, the CDR3 is TGCGCCAGCAGTGAGTCCGGGGGAGGGAACATTCAGTACTTC.

The chain couples TRBV6-5 to TRBJ2-3, with a weak D call TRBD2 (5 bases). The CDR3 is made up of 14 amino acids. Germline V gene lookup returns CDR1 MNHEY and CDR2 SVGAGI. V gave up 2 bases and J gave up 3 bases, with 9 bases separating them. In DNA form, the CDR3 reads TGTGCCAGCAGTTACCGGGGAGTGACAGATACGCAGTATTTT. It codes for CASSYRGVTDTQYF.

This clonotype was seen many times. This chain connects TRBV6-2 or TRBV6-3 to TRBJ2-2, with D unclear. The CDR3 runs to 14 residues. CDR1 MNHEY and CDR2 SVGEGT come from the germline V gene. With 3 bases removed from V and 9 bases from J, the gap between germline ends came to 14 bases. CDR3 nucleotide sequence: TGTGCCAGCAGTTATACCCTCTCTCCCCGGGAGCTGTTTTTT. Its protein product is CASSYTLSPRELFF.

The chain recombines TRBV12-5 with TRBJ2-3; 10 bases line up with TRBD1. Germline V gene lookup returns CDR1 LGHNT and CDR2 FRNRAP. After removal of 7 bases from V and 3 bases from J, the junction contained 4 bases not matched to a gene. This CDR3 is built from 14 residues. CDR3 in DNA: TGTGCTAGTGCCTCGGGACAGGGGACAGATACGCAGTATTTT. Translated: CASASGQGTDTQYF. Filled out from reference TRBV12-5 and TRBJ2-3, the complete variable domain reads DARVTQTPRHKVTEMGQEVTMRCQPILGHNTVFWYRQTMMQGLELLAYFRNRAPLDDSGMPKDRFSAEMPDATLATLKIQPSEPRDSAVYFCASASGQGTDTQYFGPGTRLTVL.

The chain has TRBV6-2 or TRBV6-3 and TRBJ1-5; a weak D match, TRBD1 (5 bases). Germline CDR1 reads MNHEY; CDR2 reads SVGEGT. The CDR3 totals 14 residues. Trimming stripped 0 bases from V and 5 bases from J, with 8 bases between. The CDR3 DNA is TGTGCCAGCAGTTACTCCAGGGCTGATCAGCCCCAGCATTTT. The encoded protein is CASSYSRADQPQHF.

The V gene is TRBV24-1, the J gene TRBJ2-1, with 14 bases identical to TRBD2. This CDR3 spans 15 amino acids. Trimming took 7 bases from V and 6 from J; bases not matched to a gene: 4. Germline values: CDR1 KGHDR, CDR2 SFDVKD. DNA for the CDR3: TGTGCCACCAGCCAGGGACTAGCGGGAGTCAATGAGCAGTTCTTC. This sequence encodes CATSQGLAGVNEQFF.

J is TRBJ2-7 and V is TRBV5-5, with unresolved D. CDR1 and CDR2 (germline): SGHKS, YYEKEE (reference sequence). This CDR3 is built from 13 residues. Between the trimmed V and J ends, which lost 4 bases and 7 bases, there was a span of 15 bases. In DNA form, the CDR3 reads TGTGCCAGCAGCCCCGTTTGGGCAGGAGAGCAGTACTTC. It is translated as CASSPVWAGEQYF.

This chain joins TRBV24-1 and TRBJ1-5, with D maybe TRBD1 (5 bases). CDR3 length: 13 residues. CDR1 is KGHDR, CDR2 SFDVKD, per germline. With 7 bases removed from V and 4 bases from J, the gap between germline ends came to 10 bases. DNA of the CDR3: TGTGCCACCAGCGGGGGGGTTAATCAGCCCCAGCATTTT. Residues: CATSGGVNQPQHF.

This clonotype was found a few times. This sequence joins TRBV15 and TRBJ2-5; TRBD2 agrees at 8 bases. The V segment lost 5 bases and the J segment 4 bases; nucleotides outside the gene matches: 9. Germline values: CDR1 LNHNV, CDR2 YYDKDF (reference sequence). The CDR3 has 15 residues. Written as DNA, the CDR3 is TGTGCCACCAGCGGGGCGGGGGGTGCCCGAGAGACCCAGTACTTC. Protein sequence: CATSGAGGARETQYF.

In its sample, this clonotype was seen a few times. The rearrangement links TRBV7-2 to TRBJ2-7; 10 bases line up with TRBD1. Per germline, CDR1 SGHTA and CDR2 FQGNSA. The length of the CDR3 is 14 residues. The J segment lost 4 bases and the V segment lost 5 bases, leaving 5 bases of the junction unmatched. The CDR3 region is CASSEPGQGYEQYF. CDR3 bases: TGTGCCAGCAGCGAGCCGGGACAGGGGTACGAGCAGTACTTC. Drawing the rest from reference TRBV7-2 and TRBJ2-7, the complete variable domain is GAGVSQSPSNKVTEKGKDVELRCDPISGHTALYWYRQSLGQGLEFLIYFQGNSAPDKSGLPSDRFSAERTGGSVSTLTIQRTQQEDSAVYLCASSEPGQGYEQYFGPGTRLTVT.

This sequence joins TRBV29-1 and TRBJ1-1, with D unresolved. V shed 5 bases and J shed 11 bases, with 15 bases lying between them. CDR3 length: 11 amino acids. CDR1 and CDR2 (germline): SQVTM, ANQGSEA. Here the CDR3 reads CSVTFLQDAFF. CDR3 sequence (DNA): TGCAGCGTTACCTTTCTCCAGGATGCTTTCTTT.

This clonotype was picked up a small number of times. The chain recombines TRBV7-3 with TRBJ1-1; TRBD1 might be the D (5 bases). This CDR3 spans 15 amino acids. In germline, CDR1 is SGHTA, CDR2 FQGTGA. Trimming took off 2 bases at V and 4 bases at J, with 14 bases between the two ends. Here the CDR3 DNA reads TGTGCCAGCAGCTTAGTCTCGGGGACGGCCACTGAAGCTTTCTTT. Translation gives CASSLVSGTATEAFF.

The chain recombines TRBV7-3 with TRBJ2-3, with 11 bases identical to TRBD2. Per the germline V gene, CDR1 is SGHTA and CDR2 is FQGTGA. Trimming took 5 bases from V and 6 from J; bases not matched to a gene: 4. The CDR3 contains 14 residues. CDR3 sequence: CASSIGTSGDTQYF. The DNA of the CDR3 is TGTGCCAGCAGCATTGGGACTAGCGGCGATACGCAGTATTTT.

This clonotype appeared a few times. This rearrangement joins TRBV7-2 to TRBJ1-2; D remains ambiguous. V was trimmed by 3 bases and J by 6 bases, leaving 11 bases between them. This CDR3 is 13 amino acids long. Germline values: CDR1 SGHTA, CDR2 FQGNSA. As DNA, the CDR3 is TGTGCCAGCAGCTTGCAGTTACCTGATGGCTACACCTTC. It encodes CASSLQLPDGYTF.

CDR3 DNA sequence: TGTGCCAGCATCCGACTGTATCCCTACGAGCAGTACGTC. Translated, it gives CASIRLYPYEQYV. The rearrangement links TRBV28 to TRBJ2-7; D gene ambiguous. Germline CDR1 MDHEN, CDR2 SYDVKM. The germline V and J ends were trimmed by 7 bases and 2 bases, with 12 bases remaining between them. The CDR3 consists of 13 residues.

This clonotype has more than one count but fewer than ten. V gene TRBV10-3 combines with J gene TRBJ1-1; 7 nucleotides match TRBD1. Losses at the gene ends were 6 bases for V and 4 bases for J; bases not matched to a gene: 5. The CDR3 totals 13 residues. Germline loops: CDR1 ENHRY, CDR2 SYGVKD. DNA for the CDR3: TGTGCCATCAGGGACAGGATTAGCACTGAAGCTTTCTTT. This gives the protein CAIRDRISTEAFF.

This clonotype was counted only a few times. The chain has TRBV20-1 and TRBJ2-7; tentative D call: TRBD1 (5 bases). This CDR3 has 11 amino acids. CDR1 is DFQATT, CDR2 SNEGSKA, per germline (reference sequence). V lost 4 bases and J lost 7, with 11 bases in between. CDR3 nucleotide sequence: TGCAGTGCTACTCCAGGGTATGAGCAGTACGTC. It encodes CSATPGYEQYV.

The chain employs TRBV9 and TRBJ2-1, with 9 bases aligning to TRBD1. Trimming removed 4 bases from V and 7 bases from J; junction bases left unmatched: 6. Germline V gives CDR1 SGDLS, CDR2 YYNGEE. The CDR3 loop spans 14 amino acids. In nucleotides, the CDR3 is TGTGCCAGCAGCTCCCCGACAGGGGGTAATGAGCAGTTCTTC. Amino acids: CASSSPTGGNEQFF.

This chain uses TRBV5-1 with TRBJ1-5; 9 nucleotides agree with TRBD1. This CDR3 contains 14 residues. J gave up 6 bases and V 4 bases, and 5 bases lay outside the gene matches. Germline V gene sequence: CDR1 SGHRS, CDR2 YFSETQ. The CDR3 here is CASSPGQGPQPQHF. DNA for the CDR3: TGCGCCAGCAGCCCGGGACAGGGACCTCAGCCCCAGCATTTT.

The genes are TRBV5-1 and TRBJ2-5; 8 nucleotides match TRBD2. V was pared by 0 bases and J by 1 base, with 8 bases of the junction left unmatched. Germline V gene lookup returns CDR1 SGHRS and CDR2 YFSETQ. The CDR3 consists of 17 residues. CDR3 DNA sequence: TGCGCCAGCAGCTTGGTGTTACTAGCGGCTTCCCAAGAGACCCAGTACTTC. It is translated as CASSLVLLAASQETQYF.

The V and J genes are TRBV5-5 and TRBJ2-7; no definite D call. Germline V gives CDR1 SGHKS, CDR2 YYEKEE (reference sequence). The CDR3 totals 14 residues. The V gene lost 2 bases and the J gene lost 3 bases, with 12 bases spanning the gap. The DNA of the CDR3 is TGTGCCAGCAGCTTCTCCCACAGTAACTACGAGCAGTACTTC. The encoded protein is CASSFSHSNYEQYF.

The chain carries TRBV3-1 and TRBJ2-7; D uncertain. V gave up 2 bases and J gave up 4 bases, with 12 bases separating them. The CDR3 has 14 amino acids. From germline, CDR1 is LGHDT and CDR2 YNNKEL (reference sequence). CDR3 DNA: TGTGCCAGCAGCCAATGGGCAATCAAATACGAGCAGTACTTC. It specifies CASSQWAIKYEQYF.

There are many counts of this clonotype. The CDR3 coding sequence is TGCGCCAGCAGCGACCCGGGCCTACCAGGGACCCAGTACTTC. It is translated as CASSDPGLPGTQYF. This chain uses TRBV5-1 with TRBJ2-5; D ambiguous. V was shortened by 4 bases and J by 7 bases, with 17 bases between the two germline ends. The CDR3 is made up of 14 amino acids. Germline lookup yields CDR1 SGHRS and CDR2 YFSETQ.

The rearrangement joins TRBV6-2 or TRBV6-3 to TRBJ2-7; either TRBD1 or TRBD2 may supply D (5 bases each). Germline values: CDR1 MNHEY, CDR2 SVGEGT. Deletions cut 2 bases from V and 7 bases from J, with 9 bases between. This CDR3 contains 12 residues. CDR3 in DNA: TGTGCCAGCAGTTACCCGGGGCGAGAGCAGTACTTC. Translation: CASSYPGREQYF.

The chain uses TRBV20-1 and TRBJ1-2; D gene uncertain. The CDR3 is 12 residues long. Looked up from germline, CDR1 is DFQATT and CDR2 is SNEGSKA (reference sequence). The CDR3 region is CRVKARAGGYTF. The CDR3 DNA is TGCAGAGTTAAGGCGAGGGCAGGCGGCTACACCTTC.